Each of the 20 T cell receptor beta chains below was sequenced from the same sample in a study of blood T cell repertoires in COVID-19. Repertoires were generated with immunoSEQ multiplex PCR, while TCRdb's copy carries only in-frame clones and drops some. The repertoire holds 150,000 to 200,000 clones, around 82% seen once, with 3.6% in the top ten. The sequenced sample was PBMCs or T cells enriched from blood (not recorded which). The receptors come from a woman in her forties or fifties in a cohort exposed to, infected with or recovered from COVID-19 (not recorded which).

This clone was seen more than once but under ten times. Germline and junction disagree at one end, which may indicate a read error. The chain links TRBV14 to TRBJ2-7, with 10 bases that match TRBD1. Germline V lookup: CDR1 SGHDN, CDR2 FVKESK. The CDR3 has 13 amino acids. This chain's CDR3 is CASSQSPTGGRHF. The CDR3 DNA follows: TGTGCCAGCAGCCAATCTCCGACAGGGGGCAGGCACTTC.

Comments on this clone: A junction boundary mismatches the germline segment, possibly from a read error. This chain uses TRBV9 with TRBJ1-6; no firm D call. Germline loops: CDR1 SGDLS, CDR2 YYNGEE. The CDR3 is made up of 14 amino acids. In DNA, the CDR3 is TGTGCCAGCAGCGTAGGCACCTATGATTCACCCCTCCACTTT. Its protein product is CASSVGTYDSPLHF.

The chain links TRBV10-1 to TRBJ2-5; 9 bases map to TRBD1. This CDR3 has 15 amino acids. The V segment lost 4 bases and the J segment 3 bases; nucleotides outside the gene matches: 6. The germline V gene has CDR1 WNHNN and CDR2 SYGVQD (reference sequence). Written as DNA, the CDR3 is TGCGCCAGCAGTGGAGGACAGGGGATTGAAGAGACCCAGTACTTC. It specifies CASSGGQGIEETQYF.

About this clone itself: At one boundary the junction diverges from the germline segment, which might be a read error. The V and J genes are TRBV6-5 and TRBJ2-7; TRBD2 might be the D (6 bases). This CDR3 contains 11 residues. Germline CDR1 is MNHEY and CDR2 is SVGAGI. This CDR3 reads CASRTSGTSFF. The CDR3 nucleotides are TGTGCCAGCAGAACCTCCGGGACTTCCTTCTTC.

This chain joins TRBV7-2 and TRBJ2-2, with 9 bases identical to TRBD2. The CDR3 has 15 amino acids. The germline gives CDR1 SGHTA, CDR2 FQGNSA. Losses at the gene ends were 5 bases for V and 1 base for J; bases not matched to a gene: 2. CDR3 residues: CASSRTSVNTGELFF. For the CDR3, the DNA is TGTGCCAGCAGCAGGACTAGCGTGAACACCGGGGAGCTGTTTTTT.

The gene calls are TRBV4-2 and TRBJ2-3; 9 bases are a match to TRBD2. J was trimmed by 5 bases and V by 2 bases; bases with no gene match: 5. Germline CDR1 LGHNA, CDR2 YNFKEQ. The CDR3 extends over 15 amino acids. The CDR3 sequence: CASSQQAGGVDTQYF. CDR3 coding DNA: TGTGCCAGCAGCCAACAAGCGGGGGGTGTAGATACGCAGTATTTT.

This sequence joins TRBV9 and TRBJ2-5; possible D gene TRBD1, 5 bases. Germline V gives CDR1 SGDLS, CDR2 YYNGEE. The CDR3 totals 14 residues. The V gene lost 4 bases and the J gene lost 5 bases, with 15 bases spanning the gap. CDR3 amino acids: CASSNLGRAETQYF. In nucleotides, the CDR3 is TGTGCCAGCAGCAACCTGGGCAGGGCTGAGACCCAGTACTTC.

The V gene is TRBV19, the J gene TRBJ1-2; 9 bases line up with TRBD1. Unmatched junction bases numbered 5, after V lost 2 bases and J lost 4 bases. CDR1 is LNHDA, CDR2 SQIVND, per germline (reference sequence). CDR3 size: 15 residues. CDR3 nucleotides: TGTGCCAGTAGTATACGGGACAGGGTATTCTATGGCTACACCTTC. This encodes CASSIRDRVFYGYTF.

The chain carries TRBV12-3 or TRBV12-4 and TRBJ2-7; D unclear. Deletions cut 5 bases from V and 4 bases from J, with 9 bases between. CDR3 length: 12 amino acids. The CDR3 coding sequence is TGTGCCAGCAGTCCCCTCACTTACGAGCAGTACTTC. Amino acid sequence: CASSPLTYEQYF.

This clone appeared a few times. This rearrangement joins TRBV15 to TRBJ2-1, with TRBD2 matching over 14 bases. The V gene's germline CDR1 is LNHNV and CDR2 YYDKDF (reference sequence). This CDR3 contains 16 residues. V lost 5 bases, J lost 2 bases, and 2 bases stayed unmatched. In DNA, the CDR3 is TGTGCCACCAGCGGACTAGCGGGGGGTCCCTACAATGAGCAGTTCTTC. Protein sequence: CATSGLAGGPYNEQFF.

The chain combines TRBV3-1 (or the pseudogene TRBV3-2) with TRBJ2-1; TRBD2 agrees at 13 bases. With V trimmed by 1 base and J by 8 bases, 20 bases remained unmatched. The CDR3 spans 21 residues. The germline V gene encodes CDR1 LGHDT and CDR2 YNNKEL (reference sequence). The CDR3 here is CASSQVQVPTSGTSGIYEQFF. The CDR3 region has the DNA TGTGCCAGCAGCCAAGTTCAAGTCCCGACCAGTGGGACTAGCGGGATCTATGAGCAGTTCTTC.

The chain recombines TRBV18 with TRBJ2-1; 7 bases align to TRBD1. Germline V gene lookup returns CDR1 KGHSH and CDR2 LQKENI. There are 14 residues in the CDR3. J lost 8 bases, V lost 7 bases, and 11 bases had no gene match. The CDR3 nucleotides read TGTGCCAGCTTTTTAGGACAGGCCTGGGATGAGCAGTTCTTC. Its protein is CASFLGQAWDEQFF.

This clone was found a few times. This chain joins TRBV4-2 and TRBJ2-1; 13 bases map to TRBD2. The CDR3 has 16 amino acids. Trimming removed 0 bases from V and 6 bases from J; junction bases left unmatched: 2. CDR1 and CDR2 (germline): LGHNA, YNFKEQ. The CDR3 region is CASSQETSGGFNEQFF. In nucleotides, the CDR3 is TGTGCCAGCAGCCAAGAGACTAGCGGGGGGTTCAATGAGCAGTTCTTC.

The chain combines TRBV3-1 (or the pseudogene TRBV3-2) with TRBJ1-4; 8 positions match TRBD1. The V gene end was trimmed by 2 bases and the J gene end by 8 bases; junction bases not matched to a gene: 7. Germline V gives CDR1 LGHDT, CDR2 YNNKEL (reference sequence). This CDR3 is built from 15 residues. The CDR3 nucleotides are TGTGCCAGCAGCCAACAGACAGGGGCAGAGGAAAAACTGTTTTTT. It yields the protein CASSQQTGAEEKLFF.

V and J are TRBV9 and TRBJ2-1, with D uncertain. Germline values: CDR1 SGDLS, CDR2 YYNGEE. V was shortened by 4 bases and J by 8 bases, with 10 bases between the two germline ends. The CDR3 spans 12 residues. CDR3 in DNA: TGTGCCAGCAGCCGCTTAAGCGATGAGCAGTTCTTC. Residues: CASSRLSDEQFF. Full variable domain (remainder filled in from reference TRBV9 and TRBJ2-1): DSGVTQTPKHLITATGQRVTLRCSPRSGDLSVYWYQQSLDQGLQFLIQYYNGEERAKGNILERFSAQQFPDLHSELNLSSLELGDSALYFCASSRLSDEQFFGPGTRLTVL.

The CDR3 DNA reads TGCGCCAGCAGCCAACCCAACGGACAGGGTAACTCCTACGAGCAGTACTTC. Protein sequence: CASSQPNGQGNSYEQYF. The gene calls are TRBV4-1 and TRBJ2-7; 8 nucleotides match TRBD1. V lost 2 bases to trimming and J lost 0 bases; unmatched junction nucleotides: 9. Germline values: CDR1 MGHRA, CDR2 YSYEKL. The CDR3 is made up of 17 amino acids.

The rearrangement joins TRBV5-1 to TRBJ2-2; no clear D gene. Germline V gene lookup returns CDR1 SGHRS and CDR2 YFSETQ. The CDR3 is 13 residues long. V was clipped by 2 bases and J by 5 bases, with 7 bases between them. CDR3 protein: CASSLYGTGELFF. The DNA for the CDR3 is TGCGCCAGCAGCTTATACGGGACCGGGGAGCTGTTTTTT.

CDR3 sequence (DNA): TGTGCCAGCAGCTTAGAATTGGTAGCGGGATTCCACGAGCAGTACTTC. Translating it yields CASSLELVAGFHEQYF. V usage is TRBV7-8 and J usage is TRBJ2-7, with TRBD2 matching over 8 bases. J lost 5 bases, V lost 1 base, and 10 bases had no gene match. There are 16 residues in the CDR3. Germline V CDR1 and CDR2: SGHVS, FQNEAQ.

The chain employs TRBV25-1 and TRBJ1-4; D is unclear. Trimming pared 10 bases from V and 6 bases from J, leaving 27 bases between. The CDR3 is 17 residues long. Per the germline V gene, CDR1 is MGHDK and CDR2 is SYGVNS. The DNA for the CDR3 is TGTGCCACTAGGACCGCGATCGCGGCGGGCGGCCATGAAAAACTGTTTTTT. It codes for CATRTAIAAGGHEKLFF.

In its sample, this clone was seen once. This chain uses TRBV19 with TRBJ1-1; 7 bases are shared with TRBD1. CDR1 is LNHDA and CDR2 is SQIVND in the germline V gene (reference sequence). With V trimmed by 6 bases and J by 5 bases, 12 bases remained unmatched. The length of the CDR3 is 15 residues. CDR3 region: CASSLRQGWKTEAFF. CDR3 nucleotides: TGTGCCAGTAGCCTACGACAGGGCTGGAAGACTGAAGCTTTCTTT.